This T cell receptor (beta chain) comes out of a study of blood T cell repertoires in COVID-19. About the research overall: Each recovered donor of Cohort 3 presented with two negative PCRs, clearance, or symptom resolution. The analysed material was cDNA or gDNA that came from T cells, B-cell-depleted T cells, or PBMCs.

TCRdb keeps only in-frame clones here, not all; method: immunoSEQ multiplex PCR. The profile covers 150,000 to 200,000 clones, with about 88% appearing a single time and about 22% taken by the ten largest. Participants were aged roughly 18 to 90 years, lived in roughly 25 US areas, and enrolled virtually. Assignment of participants to cohorts was predicated upon participant-reported clinical history. The CDR3 runs 14 residues. The trim removed 1 base at V and 5 bases at J, leaving 2 bases unmatched. Germline CDR1 is SGDLS and CDR2 is YYNGEE. This clone was picked up one time. Sequencing was done on a sample of PBMCs or T cells enriched from blood (not recorded which). The clonotype was recovered from a woman between 40 and 50 years old in a cohort exposed to, infected with or recovered from COVID-19 (not recorded which). The J gene is TRBJ2-2, the V gene TRBV9; 7 nucleotides agree with TRBD1. In DNA, the CDR3 is TGTGCCAGCAGCGTAAACAGGGGAACCGGGGAGCTGTTTTTT. Its protein is CASSVNRGTGELFF.